This passage covers 11 T cell receptor beta chains from one sample sequenced in a study of T cell changes during pregnancy in multiple sclerosis. Clones were sequenced by immunoSEQ multiplex PCR, and TCRdb holds only the in-frame ones, with some missing. In the table there are under 55,000 clones, roughly 92% of which are singletons. This sample comprised CD4+ T cells from peripheral blood mononuclear cells, obtained before pregnancy. Every receptor here comes from a female donor with multiple sclerosis, enrolled in a pregnancy study.

V and J are TRBV5-1 and TRBJ2-3, with a tentative D call TRBD1 (5 bases). With 7 bases removed from V and 1 base from J, the gap between germline ends came to 16 bases. Germline V lookup: CDR1 SGHRS, CDR2 YFSETQ. The length of the CDR3 is 15 residues. The CDR3 reads CASRGRGVGTDTQYF. For the CDR3, the DNA is TGCGCCAGCCGTGGAAGGGGCGTCGGCACAGATACGCAGTATTTT.

The CDR3 DNA is TGTGCCAGCAGCTTAATAGCAGGGGGGATCGAGACCCAGTACTTC. Translation: CASSLIAGGIETQYF. This rearrangement joins TRBV7-9 to TRBJ2-5, with D maybe TRBD1 (7 bases). V was pared by 2 bases and J by 5 bases, with 15 bases between. Germline assignment: CDR1 SEHNR and CDR2 FQNEAQ (reference sequence). The CDR3 contains 15 residues.

The chain recombines TRBV30 with TRBJ1-1; unclear D gene. Germline V CDR1 and CDR2: GTSNPN, SVGIG (reference sequence). Trimming removed 3 bases from V and 6 bases from J, with 8 bases in between. The CDR3 has 11 residues. The CDR3 DNA reads as TGTGCCTGGAGATGGAGGGCTGAAGCTTTCTTT. This sequence encodes CAWRWRAEAFF.

J is TRBJ1-2 and V is TRBV27, with D perhaps TRBD1 (5 bases). Trimming stripped 2 bases from V and 5 bases from J, with 18 bases between. The CDR3 loop spans 16 amino acids. The germline V gene encodes CDR1 MNHEY and CDR2 SMNVEV (reference sequence). CDR3 amino acids: CASSLGFRAGPYGYTF. As DNA, the CDR3 is TGTGCCAGCAGTTTAGGGTTTAGGGCAGGGCCTTATGGCTACACCTTC.

The J gene is TRBJ1-5, the V gene TRBV19; 7 positions match TRBD1. The length of the CDR3 is 16 residues. Trimming cost V 3 bases and J 1 base; bases outside gene matches: 6. The germline V gene encodes CDR1 LNHDA and CDR2 SQIVND (reference sequence). CDR3 protein: CASSMQGDWSNQPQHF. The CDR3 DNA is TGTGCCAGTAGTATGCAGGGGGACTGGAGCAATCAGCCCCAGCATTTT.

Only one count was recorded for this clone. The V and J genes are TRBV7-2 and TRBJ2-1; TRBD1 matches at 9 bases. This CDR3 spans 15 amino acids. Germline V lookup: CDR1 SGHTA, CDR2 FQGNSA. The ends lost 4 bases at V and 1 base at J; junction bases unmatched: 2. CDR3 nucleotide sequence: TGTGCCAGCAGCTCACAGGGGGCGTCCTACAATGAGCAGTTCTTC. Translating gives CASSSQGASYNEQFF.

The rearrangement uses TRBV27 and TRBJ2-3, with TRBD2 matching over 12 bases. Germline V gene data show CDR1 as MNHEY and CDR2 as SMNVEV (reference sequence). The V and J ends lost 6 bases and 7 bases, in that order; junction bases with no gene match: 11. This CDR3 region has 16 residues. The CDR3 DNA reads TGTGCCAGCAGGCCTGCTAGCGGGAGGGCCCTAAATACGCAGTATTTT. Protein sequence: CASRPASGRALNTQYF.

The CDR3 nucleotides read TGCGGAGCAGGGGCGGACTCGAACACCGGGGAGCTGTTTTTT. Amino acid sequence: CGAGADSNTGELFF. This chain uses TRBV10-1 with TRBJ2-2; maybe TRBD1 (6 bases). The CDR3 sequence is 14 residues long. The germline gives CDR1 WNHNN, CDR2 SYGVQD (reference sequence).

V is TRBV7-6 and J is TRBJ2-3; 10 positions agree with TRBD2. The CDR3 is 16 amino acids. Germline V gene sequence: CDR1 SGHVS, CDR2 FNYEAQ. Trimming at V came to 6 bases and at J to 3 bases, leaving 9 bases not matched to a gene. The CDR3 DNA reads as TGTGCCAGCAGTTCACTAGCGGGAATGAGTACAGATACGCAGTATTTT. This codes for CASSSLAGMSTDTQYF.

The V gene is TRBV30, the J gene TRBJ1-3; D not certain. The CDR3 extends over 16 amino acids. The germline V gene has CDR1 GTSNPN and CDR2 SVGIG (reference sequence). V gave up 0 bases and J gave up 4 bases, with 16 bases separating them. CDR3 loop: CAWSVGSGAAGNTIYF. In nucleotides, the CDR3 is TGTGCCTGGAGTGTGGGTTCGGGTGCGGCGGGAAACACCATATATTTT.

This clone was observed a few times. The rearrangement joins TRBV25-1 to TRBJ1-2; TRBD1 agrees at 7 bases. With 4 bases clipped from V and 8 bases from J, the junction kept 13 bases outside the gene matches. CDR3 length equals 15 residues. Looked up from germline, CDR1 is MGHDK and CDR2 is SYGVNS. The chain's CDR3 is CASSGERTGWKGYTF. CDR3 coding DNA: TGTGCCAGCAGTGGTGAAAGGACAGGATGGAAAGGCTACACCTTC.